This is a list of T cell receptor beta chains from one sample in a study of shared clonotypes between healthy human individuals. The protocol was immunoSEQ multiplex PCR, while the TCRdb copy is restricted to in-frame clones and leaves out a portion. This sample has about 480,000 clones, with approximately 79% found just once. The specimen sequenced was PBMCs. The origin of the receptors is a woman aged 40 to 50 in good health. Some clones in this sample may be carry-over from other donors' samples. Each CDR3 is given with its conserved first and last residue.

j_call | v_call | cdr3_aa
TRBJ2-1 | TRBV27 | CASSFLGDSRSHNEQFF
TRBJ2-2 | TRBV7-9 | CASSRSGVSTGELFF
TRBJ2-7 | TRBV19 | CASSIASQPYEQYF
TRBJ1-2 | TRBV19 | CASSMGVPGGYTF
TRBJ2-5 | TRBV7-2 | CASTPSGRMETQYF
TRBJ2-1 | TRBV12-5 | CASRSGANEQFF
TRBJ2-5 | TRBV9 | CASSLIAGGPVETQYF
TRBJ2-7 | TRBV5-1 | CASSFEGTSGSRYEQYF
TRBJ2-5 | TRBV28 | CASSVGGARQETQYF
TRBJ1-2 | TRBV6-5 | CASSYGGEGGYTF
TRBJ1-2 | TRBV2 | CAKGAGQGASGYTF
TRBJ2-3 | TRBV11-2 | CASSHGGTSGSSADTQYF
TRBJ2-5 | TRBV2 | CASARTGEETQYF
TRBJ2-3 | TRBV30 | CAWVDTDTQYF
TRBJ1-1 | TRBV30 | CAWRRRLQGAGNTEAFF
TRBJ2-3 | TRBV11-2 | CASSFSRDTQYF
TRBJ2-2 | TRBV4-3 | CASSQDRGLAGVTGELFF
TRBJ2-7 | TRBV27 | CASSLIAGGDGPSYEQYF
TRBJ2-3 | TRBV6-1 | CASSTGGAGDTQYF
TRBJ2-1 | TRBV27 | CATRGAGVVNEQFF
TRBJ1-5 | TRBV28 | CASSLISGRRGNQPQHF
TRBJ2-4 | TRBV7-2 | CASSQGILAKNIQYF
TRBJ2-7 | TRBV29-1 | CSDVSGRVSYEQYF
TRBJ2-7 | TRBV9 | CASSEGLAGGGYEQYF
TRBJ1-1 | TRBV9 | CASSPQGQLNTEAFF
TRBJ2-1 | TRBV5-4 | CASSSTDEQFF
TRBJ2-1 | TRBV11-2 | CASSLATGTGRYNEQFF
TRBJ2-3 | TRBV9 | CASSVLAGADTQYF
TRBJ2-5 | TRBV11-2 | CASSFDPGPQETQYF
TRBJ2-7 | TRBV2 | CASRGKMWEQYF
TRBJ1-1 | TRBV13 | CASSFAGPNTEAFF
TRBJ2-2 | TRBV15 | CATSTSGRNTGELFF
TRBJ1-1 | TRBV7-2 | CASSLRTGGAIRAFF
TRBJ2-7 | TRBV7-9 | CASSLEGGPWEQYF
TRBJ1-4 | TRBV7-2 | CASSPRPRSGEKLFF
TRBJ1-2 | TRBV28 | CASSTLMDVYGYTF
TRBJ2-1 | TRBV25-1 | CASSELAVIGNEQFF
TRBJ2-3 | TRBV7-3 | CASSPGGADSTDTQYF
TRBJ2-1 | TRBV10-3 | CAISLLADSSYNEQFF
TRBJ1-1 | TRBV20-1 | CSAKQYTEAFF
TRBJ2-1 | TRBV7-3 | CASSLPGGNEQFF
TRBJ1-4 | TRBV7-2 | CASSPQGGQGHEKLFF
TRBJ2-5 | TRBV5-1 | CASSLPSGMETQYF
TRBJ2-1 | TRBV19 | CASTMGRGYNEQFF
TRBJ2-7 | TRBV28 | CASSPPSTSQQQYF
TRBJ1-5 | TRBV5-1 | CASSRDPNQPQHF
TRBJ2-1 | TRBV2 | CASSDGLADNEQFF
TRBJ2-5 | TRBV5-1 | CASSLSRTETQYF
TRBJ2-6 | TRBV7-3 | CASSLFGNGANVLTF
TRBJ1-3 | TRBV7-2 | CASSLAPGTQYSGNTIYF
TRBJ2-2 | TRBV13 | CASSIRSGTYTGELFF
TRBJ1-5 | TRBV5-1 | CASSLAPDQPQHF
TRBJ2-2 | TRBV7-9 | CASSLAGGENTGELFF
TRBJ2-1 | TRBV4-2 | CASSQDGGTSGIREQFF
TRBJ2-1 | TRBV7-9 | CASSLVGSGYNEQFF